This entry lists 3 T cell receptor beta chains sequenced from one sample in a study of cytomegalovirus exposure and HLA in healthy donors. 60 Vbeta and 13 Jbeta primers were used in PCR. The table came from immunoSEQ multiplex PCR; TCRdb's copy has only in-frame clones and leaves some out. This sample carries approximately 150,000 clones, roughly three quarters of them seen once, and the ten largest clones take 3.5%. The sequencing sample was made of PBMCs. Receptor source: a human donor in good health.

A single count supports this clone. This chain joins TRBV15 and TRBJ1-1; tentatively, D is TRBD1 (5 bases). The V end lost 3 bases, the J end lost 3 bases, and 11 bases lay between the germline ends. CDR1 is LNHNV, CDR2 YYDKDF, per germline (reference sequence). The CDR3 loop spans 14 amino acids. The chain's CDR3 is CATSRRLTDTEAFF. In nucleotides, the CDR3 is TGTGCCACCAGCAGGAGATTGACAGACACTGAAGCTTTCTTT.

The genes are TRBV19 and TRBJ1-5, with 7 nucleotides matching TRBD1. Looked up from germline, CDR1 is LNHDA and CDR2 is SQIVND (reference sequence). V gave up 8 bases and J gave up 3 bases; unmatched junction bases: 7. The CDR3 is 14 residues long. CDR3 bases: TGTGCCAGTTCGGGACAGACCACCAATCAGCCCCAGCATTTT. Protein sequence: CASSGQTTNQPQHF.

CDR3 nucleotides: TGTGCCAGCAGCCCTCCAACAGGGGCCTGGGAGAAACTGTTTTTT. As protein: CASSPPTGAWEKLFF. V and J are TRBV7-9 and TRBJ1-4; 7 bases are a match to TRBD1. The CDR3 extends over 15 amino acids. Per the germline V gene, CDR1 is SEHNR and CDR2 is FQNEAQ (reference sequence). Trimming took 5 bases from V and 11 from J; bases not matched to a gene: 14.